The clone carrying this T cell receptor beta chain showed up just once. The sample comes from a study of blood T cell repertoires in COVID-19. Study-level information: The study drew acute and convalescent COVID-19 samples from the United States, Italy and Spain. Sources were T cells, B-cell-depleted T cells, or PBMCs; the material itself was cDNA or gDNA.

Per the study methods: Amplification of reference gene primers was used by the study to estimate nucleated cell counts. Libraries were prepared by immunoSEQ multiplex PCR; TCRdb keeps only in-frame clonotypes and omits some of them. That table supplies the V and J calls and clone size; D and trimming were determined from the DNA. The sample yields 300,000 or so clones, roughly 91% seen once. The sample consisted of peripheral blood. The receptor was derived from a man aged 50-59 years with active or convalescent COVID-19.

The CDR3 nucleotides are TGTGCCAGCGGCACTAGCGGGGGGGCCTACGAGCAGTACTTC. Translation gives CASGTSGGAYEQYF. The chain combines TRBV5-5 with TRBJ2-7; TRBD2 matches 13 bases. CDR1 is SGHKS and CDR2 is YYEKEE in the germline V gene (reference sequence). The CDR3 totals 14 residues. Losses at the gene ends were 7 bases for V and 2 bases for J; bases not matched to a gene: 3.